This T cell receptor (beta chain) was obtained from a study of blood T cell repertoires in COVID-19. Overall study context: From the United States, Italy and Spain came samples of acute and convalescent COVID-19. Sources were T cells, B-cell-depleted T cells, or PBMCs; the material itself was cDNA or gDNA.

In the original workflow: Scientists estimated how many nucleated cells there were by amplifying reference gene primers. Measured with immunoSEQ multiplex PCR; TCRdb has only the in-frame clones, and not every one. The V and J calls and clone size come from that table; D and trimming were worked out from the DNA. This table has about 100,000 clones, just over 90% appearing once. This receptor was taken from a man in his fifties or sixties with active COVID-19. Sequenced sample: peripheral blood.

The CDR3 nucleotides read TGTGCCCAGGGTAGACGGCCCCAGCATTTT. Its protein is CAQGRRPQHF. The chain has TRBV9 and TRBJ1-5; D may be TRBD1 (5 bases). Trimming removed 10 bases from V and 9 bases from J, with 11 bases in between. There are 10 residues in the CDR3. Germline V CDR1 and CDR2: SGDLS, YYNGEE.